The 8 T cell receptor beta chains presented below share a single source sample, sequenced in a study of T cells after yellow fever vaccination. TCRdb re-derived calls from the 5' RACE reads in MiXCR, one entry per CDR3 protein. This table has about 99,000 distinct CDR3 sequences, 5.8% appearing once. The sequenced sample was CD8+ T cells sorted from PBMCs, obtained 10 days after the yellow fever booster vaccination. These receptors came from a man aged 18-30 years who received the YFV17D yellow fever vaccine.

This clonotype was seen only a few times. This chain joins TRBV20-1 and TRBJ2-7, with D perhaps matching TRBD1 (6 bases). V was clipped by 0 bases and J by 6 bases, with 21 bases between them. The CDR3 spans 16 residues. Germline V gives CDR1 DFQATT, CDR2 SNEGSKA (reference sequence). CDR3 coding DNA: TGCAGTGCTAGAGATCCCCAGGGGAGTATGGCGAGCGAGCAGTACTTC. As protein: CSARDPQGSMASEQYF.

The J gene is TRBJ2-2, the V gene TRBV7-2; 7 nucleotides agree with TRBD2. The CDR3 consists of 15 residues. The trim removed 3 bases at V and 5 bases at J, leaving 6 bases unmatched. Germline CDR1 is SGHTA and CDR2 is FQGNSA. The CDR3 loop reads CASSFPSGHTGELFF. As DNA, the CDR3 is TGTGCCAGCAGCTTTCCTAGCGGTCATACCGGGGAGCTGTTTTTT.

This clonotype came up many times. The rearrangement joins TRBV4-1 to TRBJ2-7, with 11 bases that match TRBD2. Germline CDR1 is MGHRA and CDR2 is YSYEKL. The CDR3 sequence is 13 residues long. V was clipped by 3 bases and J by 6 bases; unmatched bases: 1. The CDR3 is CASSQLAGGEQYV. Written as DNA, the CDR3 is TGCGCCAGCAGCCAGCTAGCGGGGGGCGAGCAGTACGTC.

The V call is TRBV5-1, the J call TRBJ1-5; no firm D call. This CDR3 has 14 amino acids. Trimming stripped 7 bases from V and 2 bases from J, with 13 bases between. CDR1 SGHRS and CDR2 YFSETQ come from the germline V gene. DNA for the CDR3: TGCGCCAGCGCGGCAAGCTATGGCAATCAGCCCCAGCATTTT. It specifies CASAASYGNQPQHF.

There are many counts of this clonotype. CDR3 residues: CASSQESRAVGYTF. CDR3 DNA sequence: TGCGCCAGCAGCCAAGAATCCAGGGCGGTCGGCTACACCTTC. The chain has TRBV4-1 and TRBJ1-2; TRBD1 is a possible D gene (5 bases). The V gene lost 0 bases and the J gene lost 8 bases, with 13 bases spanning the gap. The CDR3 has 14 residues. The germline V gene encodes CDR1 MGHRA and CDR2 YSYEKL.

The chain links TRBV19 to TRBJ2-2; D not resolved. The length of the CDR3 is 12 residues. Trimming took off 5 bases at V and 6 bases at J, with 7 bases between the two ends. Germline CDR1 LNHDA, CDR2 SQIVND (reference sequence). This CDR3 reads CASSPESGELFF. As DNA, the CDR3 is TGTGCCAGTAGTCCGGAGTCCGGGGAGCTGTTTTTT. Together with reference TRBV19 and TRBJ2-2, the CDR3 gives the full variable domain: DGGITQSPKYLFRKEGQNVTLSCEQNLNHDAMYWYRQDPGQGLRLIYYSQIVNDFQKGDIAEGYSVSREKKESFPLTVTSAQKNPTAFYLCASSPESGELFFGEGSRLTVL.

The chain employs TRBV5-5 and TRBJ1-1; 7 bases fit TRBD1. V lost 3 bases and J lost 1; bases outside the gene matches: 15. CDR3 length: 18 amino acids. Germline V CDR1 and CDR2: SGHKS, YYEKEE (reference sequence). The CDR3 spells CASSWPGQSSRQNTEAFF. The DNA for the CDR3 is TGTGCCAGCAGCTGGCCGGGACAGTCATCCCGGCAGAACACTGAAGCTTTCTTT.

This clonotype was picked up many times. This chain uses TRBV12-3 or TRBV12-4 with TRBJ1-1; unclear D gene. The ends were cut back, 6 bases at V and 3 bases at J, with 11 bases in the middle. CDR3 length equals 13 residues. The CDR3 coding sequence is TGTGCCAGCAGCCCAGCGGCCTACACTGAAGCTTTCTTT. Translation: CASSPAAYTEAFF.